This paragraph reports one T cell receptor beta chain. Its antigen is still unknown. This sample also contains other DNA sequences that code for the same CDR3. Measured with immunoSEQ multiplex PCR; TCRdb has only the in-frame clones, and not every one. Of around 100,000 clones in the sample, about 93% are singletons; the top ten hold around 0.3%. This sample was taken from a study of siplizumab effects on memory and regulatory T cells. General observations from the study: Naive T cells looked more diverse than memory cells and looked like major alloresponse contributors.

There are 13 residues in the CDR3. The ends were cut back, 1 base at V and 1 base at J, with 5 bases in the middle. Germline V CDR1 and CDR2: GTSNPN, SVGIG (reference sequence). This receptor was identified in a human donor in good health. The gene calls are TRBV30 and TRBJ1-3, with D hard to call. Sequencing was carried out using non-Treg CD4+ T cells sorted from blood. CDR3 amino acids: CAWSAESGNTIYF. In DNA form, the CDR3 reads TGTGCCTGGAGTGCGGAGTCTGGAAACACCATATATTTT.